The rows below give T cell receptor beta chains drawn from one sample of a study of T cell responses to AZD1222 COVID-19 vaccine. The method was immunoSEQ multiplex PCR; TCRdb's version includes in-frame clones alone and lacks a portion of them. The repertoire holds more than 110,000 clones, with 90% to 95% as singletons. Sequencing used peripheral blood, obtained on day 0 of AZD1222 vaccination. These receptors all stem from an adult in good health. CDR3s include the opening cysteine and the closing phenylalanine or tryptophan. The D gene is left open where the match is weak. Rows give clone size only sometimes, using once, few, many, or a class for an expanded clone.

TRBJ1-6,15,TRBV2,-,-,TGTGCCAGCAAACGAGTTGATACGGTGGTTTCACCCCTCCACTTT,CASKRVDTVVSPLHF
TRBJ2-1,16,TRBV2,TRBD2,-,TGTGCCAGCAGTGCCCAGACTAGCGGGGGGGTAAATGAGCAGTTCTTC,CASSAQTSGGVNEQFF
TRBJ2-5,15,TRBV5-1,-,-,TGCGCCAGCCGCAGCAATCCGGCCAGCCAAGAGACCCAGTACTTC,CASRSNPASQETQYF
TRBJ1-6,14,TRBV2,-,once,TGTGCCAGCAGTGAAGGGTGGTATAATTCACCCCTCCACTTT,CASSEGWYNSPLHF
TRBJ2-5,14,TRBV2,-,-,TGTGCCAGCGGTGGCACCCGTCGGCAGGAGACCCAGTACTTC,CASGGTRRQETQYF
TRBJ1-5,13,TRBV19,-,-,TGTGCCAGTAAAGGGGGGTGGGGTCAGCCCCAGCATTTT,CASKGGWGQPQHF
TRBJ1-6,13,TRBV13,-,-,TGTGCCAGCAGCTTCAAGGGGGGTTCACCCCTCCACTTT,CASSFKGGSPLHF
TRBJ1-1,12,TRBV5-4,-,-,TGTGCCAGCAGCTTAGACAATCATGAAGCTTTCTTT,CASSLDNHEAFF
TRBJ2-5,16,TRBV15,-,-,TGTGCCACCAGCCGGGGGACGGGCGGAATCGTTGAGACCCAGTACTTC,CATSRGTGGIVETQYF
TRBJ2-7,15,TRBV2,TRBD2,once,TGTGCCAGCAGTGATTCACTAGCGGGTTCCTACGAGCAGTACTTC,CASSDSLAGSYEQYF
TRBJ2-5,12,TRBV7-6,-,-,TGTGCCAGCAGCTTATGGGGAGAGACCCAGTACTTC,CASSLWGETQYF
TRBJ1-3,16,TRBV7-3,-,-,TGTGCCAGCAGCCCACCTCTGATAAGCTCTGGAAACACCATATATTTT,CASSPPLISSGNTIYF
TRBJ2-7,12,TRBV11-2,-,-,TGTGCCAGCAGCCCCCTTGTCCACGAGCAGTACTTC,CASSPLVHEQYF
TRBJ1-1,14,TRBV29-1,-,-,TGCAGCGTTGAAGAGGGAAGAGAGAACACTGAAGCTTTCTTT,CSVEEGRENTEAFF
TRBJ2-5,15,TRBV11-3,TRBD2,-,TGTGCCAGCAGCAGAGAGGTCCTAGCGGGTGAGACCCAGTACTTC,CASSREVLAGETQYF
TRBJ1-1,13,TRBV3-1/TRBV3-2,-,-,TGTGCCAGCAGCCGAAGAGGGAAAGAAGAAGCTTTCTTT,CASSRRGKEEAFF
TRBJ2-1,16,TRBV4-2,-,-,TGTGCCAGCAGCCAAGATCTCGGTTGGCCCTACAATGAGCAGTTCTTC,CASSQDLGWPYNEQFF
TRBJ1-4,17,TRBV15,TRBD1,-,TGTGCCACCAGCAGACCCGCAGGGGGTGCCACTAATGAAAAACTGTTTTTT,CATSRPAGGATNEKLFF
TRBJ1-3,15,TRBV19,TRBD1,-,TGTGCCAGTCGGACAGGGGTCTTCTCTGGAAACACCATATATTTT,CASRTGVFSGNTIYF
TRBJ1-2,14,TRBV4-2,-,-,TGTGCCAGCAGCCAAGATACGACCGGCTATGGCTACACCTTC,CASSQDTTGYGYTF
TRBJ1-6,13,TRBV6-5,TRBD1,-,TGTGCCAGCAGTTTACAGGGGGGTTCACCCCTCCACTTT,CASSLQGGSPLHF
TRBJ1-5,17,TRBV7-9,TRBD1,-,TGTGCCAGCAGCTCACGAGCCGGGACAGGGAGCAATCAGCCCCAGCATTTT,CASSSRAGTGSNQPQHF
TRBJ2-1,13,TRBV6-2/TRBV6-3,-,-,TGTGCCAGCAGTTACTCGAGTCACTGGGCTGGGTTCTTC,CASSYSSHWAGFF
TRBJ2-1,15,TRBV3-1/TRBV3-2,-,-,TGTGCCAGCAGCCGGCCGGGGGGCGGGGAATATGAGCAGTTCTTC,CASSRPGGGEYEQFF
TRBJ2-7,12,TRBV2,-,-,TGTGCCAGCAGCAGGGACTCCTACGAGCAGTACTTC,CASSRDSYEQYF
TRBJ2-7,14,TRBV6-5,-,-,TGTGCCAGCAGTTACTCGAACAGGGACTACGAGCAGTACTTC,CASSYSNRDYEQYF
TRBJ2-7,15,TRBV11-2,-,few,TGTGCCAGCAGCTTAGTAGGGGGAAGCGCCTACGAGCAGTACTTC,CASSLVGGSAYEQYF
TRBJ2-7,11,TRBV7-9,-,-,TGTGCCAGCAGCTCATCTTGGGAGCAGTACTTC,CASSSSWEQYF
TRBJ2-3,12,TRBV6-5,-,-,TGTGCCAGCTCACTTGTCACAGATACGCAGTATTTT,CASSLVTDTQYF
TRBJ1-2,16,TRBV15,-,-,TGTGCCACCAGCAGAGGGGGCGGCGAGATTAACTATGGCTACACCTTC,CATSRGGGEINYGYTF
TRBJ2-7,11,TRBV20-1,-,-,TGCAGTGCGATAGAAAACTACGAGCAGTACTTC,CSAIENYEQYF
TRBJ1-1,16,TRBV7-2,-,-,TGTGCCAGCAACCCCCTAGGGGGGGGATCGTGGACTGAAGCTTTCTTT,CASNPLGGGSWTEAFF
TRBJ1-2,15,TRBV7-3,-,-,TGTGCCAGCAGCTTATGGGTCAGGAGTAACTATGGCTACACCTTC,CASSLWVRSNYGYTF
TRBJ2-7,18,TRBV4-1,TRBD1,few,TGCGCCAGCAGCCAAGCCCTTCCGGGACAGGTGACACTCTACGAGCAGTACTTC,CASSQALPGQVTLYEQYF
TRBJ2-2,12,TRBV7-6,-,-,TGTGCCAGCAGCTTAGGCTCCGGGGAGCTGTTTTTT,CASSLGSGELFF
TRBJ1-4,16,TRBV7-9,TRBD1,-,TGTGCCAGCAGCAAAAGGCACGGGACAGGGGTCGAAAAACTGTTTTTT,CASSKRHGTGVEKLFF
TRBJ1-2,14,TRBV2,TRBD1,-,TGTGCCAGCGGTTCGTGGGGGACAGACTATGGCTACACCTTC,CASGSWGTDYGYTF